Shown below are 32 T cell receptor beta chains from a single sample sequenced in a study of OX40 agonist ivuxolimab in advanced cancers. Profiling relied on immunoSEQ multiplex PCR, and the TCRdb table lists in-frame clones only, not all of them. The table includes 65,000 to 95,000 clones, about four fifths detected once. This sample comprised CD4+ or CD8+ T cells sorted from blood, obtained in a trial of the OX40 agonist ivuxolimab. The origin of the receptors is an adult with an advanced solid tumor such as melanoma, head and neck, liver or kidney cancer.

In its sample, this clone was seen a few times. The rearrangement uses TRBV28 and TRBJ2-7; weak D call: TRBD1 (6 bases). Germline V CDR1 and CDR2: MDHEN, SYDVKM. Trimming removed 2 bases at V and 12 bases at J, with 14 bases between. The CDR3 is 12 residues long. The CDR3 sequence is CASSLGDKAGYF. CDR3 DNA: TGTGCCAGCAGTTTAGGGGACAAGGCTGGGTACTTC. Using reference TRBV28 and TRBJ2-7 for the parts outside the CDR3, the full variable domain is DVKVTQSSRYLVKRTGEKVFLECVQDMDHENMFWYRQDPGLGLRLIYFSYDVKMKEKGDIPEGYSVSREKKERFSLILESASTNQTSMYLCASSLGDKAGYFGPGTRLTVT.

The chain has TRBV11-3 and TRBJ2-1; D ambiguous. This CDR3 comprises 15 residues. Looked up from germline, CDR1 is SGHNT and CDR2 is YENEEA. V shed 6 bases and J shed 0 bases, with 12 bases lying between them. CDR3: CASSQRADSYNEQFF. The CDR3 coding sequence is TGTGCCAGCAGTCAAAGGGCAGACTCCTACAATGAGCAGTTCTTC.

V gene TRBV11-2 combines with J gene TRBJ2-1; 9 bases match TRBD2. The CDR3 extends over 16 amino acids. The germline V gene has CDR1 SGHAT and CDR2 FQNNGV. V was clipped by 6 bases and J by 0 bases; unmatched bases: 6. The CDR3 protein is CASRTISGSSYNEQFF. In nucleotides, the CDR3 is TGTGCCAGCAGAACCATTAGCGGGAGCTCCTACAATGAGCAGTTCTTC.

This rearrangement joins TRBV5-4 to TRBJ2-1; D not resolved. Germline loops: CDR1 SGHNT, CDR2 YYREEE (reference sequence). The CDR3 loop spans 14 amino acids. V was clipped by 4 bases and J by 0 bases, with 8 bases between them. Here the CDR3 reads CASSTDSSYNEQFF. CDR3 coding DNA: TGTGCCAGCAGCACCGATAGCTCCTACAATGAGCAGTTCTTC.

V and J are TRBV5-6 and TRBJ1-2, with D perhaps matching TRBD1 (5 bases). The CDR3 is 13 residues long. Per germline, CDR1 SGHDT and CDR2 YYEEEE. V was shortened by 1 base and J by 4 bases, with 8 bases between the two germline ends. The CDR3 nucleotides read TGTGCCAGCAGCTTGAGCCAGGGCTATGGCTACACCTTC. Amino acids: CASSLSQGYGYTF.

This clone was recorded a few times. The chain has TRBV19 and TRBJ1-3, with 7 positions matching TRBD1. The CDR3 length is 16 residues. Germline CDR1 reads LNHDA; CDR2 reads SQIVND (reference sequence). With 4 bases clipped from V and 1 base from J, the junction kept 7 bases outside the gene matches. The CDR3 loop reads CASSTLTTGSGNTIYF. The CDR3 region has the DNA TGTGCCAGTAGTACCCTAACGACAGGGTCTGGAAACACCATATATTTT.

The chain combines TRBV4-2 with TRBJ2-4; possible D gene TRBD2, 6 bases. The CDR3 is made up of 18 amino acids. The germline CDR1 and CDR2 sequences are LGHNA and YNFKEQ. V was shortened by 0 bases and J by 7 bases, with 22 bases between the two germline ends. This chain's CDR3 is CASSQDRRMDSGGNIQYF. CDR3 DNA sequence: TGTGCCAGCAGCCAAGATCGTCGGATGGATTCCGGAGGGAACATTCAGTACTTC.

V gene TRBV7-2 combines with J gene TRBJ2-5; D is perhaps TRBD1 (5 bases). Trimming removed 1 base at V and 2 bases at J, with 11 bases between. Germline CDR1 reads SGHTA; CDR2 reads FQGNSA. CDR3 length: 15 amino acids. CDR3 region: CASSLVWGWQETQYF. The CDR3 DNA is TGTGCCAGCAGCTTAGTGTGGGGCTGGCAAGAGACCCAGTACTTC.

The chain joins TRBV29-1 to TRBJ2-1, with TRBD2 as a possible D gene (6 bases). The CDR3 totals 14 residues. The V and J ends lost 4 bases and 6 bases respectively, with 16 bases between them. Germline assignment: CDR1 SQVTM and CDR2 ANQGSEA. The CDR3 DNA reads TGCAGCGTTGTTCGGGGGACCTCCCTCAATGAGCAGTTCTTC. Protein: CSVVRGTSLNEQFF.

The genes are TRBV5-1 and TRBJ1-3; perhaps TRBD1 as D (5 bases). Germline CDR1 is SGHRS and CDR2 is YFSETQ. V lost 0 bases, J lost 0 bases, and 10 bases lay in between. This CDR3 is 16 amino acids long. The DNA for the CDR3 is TGCGCCAGCAGCTTGGGGGGGACGGACTCTGGAAACACCATATATTTT. It translates to CASSLGGTDSGNTIYF.

The chain combines TRBV5-1 with TRBJ2-2; D might be TRBD1 or TRBD2, each matching 5 bases. The V end lost 5 bases, the J end lost 7 bases, and 12 bases lay between the germline ends. The CDR3 runs to 13 residues. CDR1 and CDR2 (germline): SGHRS, YFSETQ. The CDR3 DNA is TGCGCCAGCAGTTGGGACCTCCGCGGGGAGCTGTTTTTT. It specifies CASSWDLRGELFF. The whole variable domain, remainder taken from reference TRBV5-1 and TRBJ2-2, is KAGVTQTPRYLIKTRGQQVTLSCSPISGHRSVSWYQQTPGQGLQFLFEYFSETQRNKGNFPGRFSGRQFSNSRSEMNVSTLELGDSALYLCASSWDLRGELFFGEGSRLTVL.

The genes are TRBV5-6 and TRBJ1-5; 10 bases line up with TRBD1. Trimming removed 2 bases from V and 6 bases from J; junction bases left unmatched: 5. CDR3 length: 15 amino acids. The germline gives CDR1 SGHDT, CDR2 YYEEEE. CDR3 residues: CASSLRTGGFQPQHF. The CDR3 DNA reads TGTGCCAGCAGCTTAAGGACAGGGGGTTTTCAGCCCCAGCATTTT.

The chain has TRBV5-1 and TRBJ2-2, with 15 bases that match TRBD2. V gave up 3 bases and J gave up 6 bases; unmatched junction bases: 9. The V gene's germline CDR1 is SGHRS and CDR2 YFSETQ. CDR3 length: 18 amino acids. CDR3 DNA: TGCGCCAGCAGCTCGTCCGGGACTAGCGGGAGGTTGCCCGGGGAGCTGTTTTTT. Its protein product is CASSSSGTSGRLPGELFF.

This clone occurred a few times. This chain joins TRBV4-1 and TRBJ1-4; D remains ambiguous. Germline-derived CDR1 and CDR2 are MGHRA and YSYEKL. V was trimmed by 1 base and J by 7 bases, leaving 16 bases between them. The CDR3 has 16 amino acids. CDR3 in amino acids: CASSQVPTGWGEKLFF. As DNA, the CDR3 is TGCGCCAGCAGCCAAGTCCCAACGGGGTGGGGTGAAAAACTGTTTTTT.

The chain has TRBV27 and TRBJ2-7; 8 bases line up with TRBD1. V trimming: 4 bases; J trimming: 4 bases; junction bases outside the gene matches: 6. Germline-derived CDR1 and CDR2 are MNHEY and SMNVEV (reference sequence). The CDR3 has 14 residues. As DNA, the CDR3 is TGTGCCAGCAGTTCCACAGGGGGAACATACGAGCAGTACTTC. The encoded protein is CASSSTGGTYEQYF.

The V call is TRBV7-7, the J call TRBJ2-1; the D gene is possibly TRBD1 (5 bases). Germline V lookup: CDR1 SSHAT, CDR2 FNYEAQ (reference sequence). Trimming left V 1 base short and J 9 bases short, with 16 bases between. The CDR3 sequence is 15 residues long. The CDR3 bases are TGTGCCAGCAGCTTAGAAGGTTATAGACAGAGTGAGCAGTTCTTC. As protein: CASSLEGYRQSEQFF.

The CDR3: CASSGLLAGADTQYF. The CDR3 DNA follows: TGTGCCAGTAGTGGGTTACTAGCGGGAGCAGATACGCAGTATTTT. The rearrangement joins TRBV19 to TRBJ2-3; TRBD2 agrees at 11 bases. The trim removed 5 bases at V and 4 bases at J, leaving 5 bases unmatched. This CDR3 region has 15 residues. Germline CDR1 LNHDA, CDR2 SQIVND (reference sequence).

This clone came up a few times. The CDR3 bases are TGTGCCAGCTCACCTGACGCGGCCACCTACGAGCAGTACTTC. Translated, it gives CASSPDAATYEQYF. V is TRBV18 and J is TRBJ2-7; D remains ambiguous. The CDR3 has 14 residues. Between the trimmed V and J ends, which lost 3 bases and 2 bases, there was a span of 11 bases. Germline-derived CDR1 and CDR2 are KGHSH and LQKENI.

This chain links TRBV29-1 with TRBJ1-2; 8 bases align to TRBD1. J gave up 8 bases and V 6 bases, and 8 bases lay outside the gene matches. This CDR3 has 12 amino acids. The germline V gene has CDR1 SQVTM and CDR2 ANQGSEA. The CDR3 DNA reads as TGCAGCGTAGCTCGACAGGGGCACGGCTACACCTTC. Translated: CSVARQGHGYTF.

The J gene is TRBJ2-4, the V gene TRBV28, with D possibly matching TRBD2 (6 bases). From germline, CDR1 is MDHEN and CDR2 SYDVKM. V lost 1 base to trimming and J lost 8 bases, with 12 bases between them. This CDR3 is built from 14 residues. CDR3 nucleotide sequence: TGTGCCAGCAGTTTATTTATAGGCGGGGACATTCAGTACTTC. Encoded protein: CASSLFIGGDIQYF.

This clone was picked up a small number of times. CDR3 in DNA: TGCGCCAGCAGGATCACGGACAGTAATGAAAAACTGTTTTTT. It yields the protein CASRITDSNEKLFF. V is TRBV4-1 and J is TRBJ1-4; weak D call: TRBD1 (6 bases). The CDR3 contains 14 residues. Trimming shortened V by 6 bases and J by 4 bases, and 12 bases separated the two germline ends. CDR1 is MGHRA and CDR2 is YSYEKL in the germline V gene.

This clone was detected only once. V and J are TRBV2 and TRBJ1-6; 11 bases fit TRBD1. Germline loops: CDR1 SNHLY, CDR2 FYNNEI. Trimming cost V 4 bases and J 10 bases; bases outside gene matches: 3. The CDR3 is 14 amino acids. The CDR3 nucleotides are TGTGCCAGCAGTGGGACAGGGGGCAGGTCACCCCTCCACTTT. This sequence encodes CASSGTGGRSPLHF.

The chain recombines TRBV19 with TRBJ2-3; D call uncertain. The CDR3 is made up of 15 amino acids. The germline V gene has CDR1 LNHDA and CDR2 SQIVND (reference sequence). V was pared by 7 bases and J by 0 bases, with 14 bases between. The CDR3 DNA reads as TGTGCCAGTATTCGAAGTTTGTCTAGCACAGATACGCAGTATTTT. Amino acid sequence: CASIRSLSSTDTQYF. Together with reference TRBV19 and TRBJ2-3, the CDR3 gives the full variable domain: DGGITQSPKYLFRKEGQNVTLSCEQNLNHDAMYWYRQDPGQGLRLIYYSQIVNDFQKGDIAEGYSVSREKKESFPLTVTSAQKNPTAFYLCASIRSLSSTDTQYFGPGTRLTVL.

This chain connects TRBV10-2 to TRBJ2-2; D uncertain. The germline V gene encodes CDR1 WSHSY and CDR2 SAAADI. Trimming took 5 bases from V and 2 from J, leaving 12 bases between them. This CDR3 contains 15 residues. The CDR3 spells CASSTTLINTGELFF. CDR3 coding DNA: TGCGCCAGCAGTACAACCCTAATTAACACCGGGGAGCTGTTTTTT.

The chain links TRBV4-3 to TRBJ2-1; tentatively, D is TRBD1 or TRBD2 (5 bases each). The germline V gene has CDR1 LGHNA and CDR2 YSLEER. The CDR3 is made up of 15 amino acids. V lost 3 bases to trimming and J lost 4 bases, with 13 bases between them. The chain's CDR3 is CASSHPGRSYNEQFF. The DNA for the CDR3 is TGCGCCAGCAGCCATCCGGGACGGTCATACAATGAGCAGTTCTTC.

V is TRBV19 and J is TRBJ1-1; 7 positions match TRBD1. The CDR3 is made up of 16 amino acids. CDR1 LNHDA and CDR2 SQIVND come from the germline V gene (reference sequence). Trimming removed 3 bases from V and 1 base from J; junction bases left unmatched: 8. The DNA of the CDR3 is TGTGCCAGTAGTATGATACTCGGGACAGAGAACACTGAAGCTTTCTTT. Translated: CASSMILGTENTEAFF.

This clone was counted only a few times. The genes are TRBV2 and TRBJ1-1, with D unclear. Germline V gene sequence: CDR1 SNHLY, CDR2 FYNNEI. V gave up 0 bases and J gave up 5 bases, with 13 bases separating them. The CDR3 runs 15 residues. The DNA of the CDR3 is TGTGCCAGCAGTGAAGCTACAACGGCGAGGACTGAAGCTTTCTTT. Protein product: CASSEATTARTEAFF.

The count of this clone is one. The chain couples TRBV11-3 to TRBJ2-1; D gene unclear. The V end was cut by 8 bases, the J end by 1 base, with 3 bases between. The CDR3 is 11 amino acids. Per the germline V gene, CDR1 is SGHNT and CDR2 is YENEEA. CDR3 loop: CASASYNEQFF. For the CDR3, the DNA is TGTGCCAGCGCGTCCTACAATGAGCAGTTCTTC.

The chain couples TRBV5-4 to TRBJ2-3; possibly TRBD2 for D (5 bases). V lost 0 bases, J lost 1 base, and 6 bases lay in between. CDR1 is SGHNT and CDR2 is YYREEE in the germline V gene (reference sequence). This CDR3 is built from 14 residues. Here the CDR3 DNA reads TGTGCCAGCAGCTTGGGTAGCGGCACAGATACGCAGTATTTT. Protein product: CASSLGSGTDTQYF.

In its sample, this clone was seen once. The chain combines TRBV14 with TRBJ1-2; the D is unclear. CDR3 length: 14 residues. In germline, CDR1 is SGHDN, CDR2 FVKESK. V lost 2 bases, J lost 3 bases, and 10 bases lay in between. DNA for the CDR3: TGTGCCAGCAGCCAAACCCAGGCAGACTATGGCTACACCTTC. It specifies CASSQTQADYGYTF.

The CDR3 bases are TGTGCCAGCAGTGAACTAGTCAACAATGAGCAGTTCTTC. It codes for CASSELVNNEQFF. The chain has TRBV2 and TRBJ2-1; D is unclear. The CDR3 covers 13 residues. Germline CDR1 reads SNHLY; CDR2 reads FYNNEI. Trimming removed 2 bases from V and 5 bases from J, with 7 bases in between.

The chain has TRBV7-8 and TRBJ2-7, with a weak D call TRBD1 (6 bases). The germline V gene has CDR1 SGHVS and CDR2 FQNEAQ. The V and J ends lost 2 bases and 1 base respectively, with 12 bases between them. The CDR3 has 15 amino acids. The chain's CDR3 is CASSLSGTPSYEQYF. For the CDR3, the DNA is TGTGCCAGCAGCTTAAGTGGGACACCTTCCTACGAGCAGTACTTC.